These T cell receptor beta chains were read from a single sample in a study of blood T cell repertoires in COVID-19. Assay used: immunoSEQ multiplex PCR; TCRdb lists only in-frame clones, some missing. The data contain about 63,000 clones, 88% of them singletons. Sequenced material: peripheral blood. These receptors originate from a human donor in a cohort sampled during active COVID-19. The CDR3 runs from the conserved cysteine through the conserved F or W. The D gene is left open where the match is weak. Clone size is not always given. Where it is, it says once, few, many or a class for expanded clones.

v_gene,len,d_gene,abundance,j_gene,CDR3aa,CDR3nt
TRBV19,12,.,.,TRBJ2-1,CASADRYNEQFF,TGTGCCAGCGCGGACAGATACAATGAGCAGTTCTTC
TRBV28,15,.,.,TRBJ2-1,CASSRVDLLYNEQFF,TGTGCCAGCAGCCGCGTGGACTTACTATACAATGAGCAGTTCTTC
TRBV19,15,.,.,TRBJ1-6,CASSIVAGNNSPLHF,TGTGCCAGTAGTATAGTCGCAGGGAATAATTCACCCCTCCACTTT
TRBV10-2,12,.,.,TRBJ2-1,CASSAQSGEQFF,TGCGCCAGCAGTGCTCAGAGCGGGGAGCAGTTCTTC
TRBV9,14,.,.,TRBJ2-5,CASSVGLDQETQYF,TGTGCCAGCAGCGTAGGACTAGACCAAGAGACCCAGTACTTC
TRBV11-3,14,.,.,TRBJ2-7,CASSEGRGGYEQYF,TGTGCCAGCAGCGAAGGCCGGGGAGGCTACGAGCAGTACTTC
TRBV6-6,15,.,once,TRBJ2-7,CASTPRAVSSYEQYF,TGTGCCAGCACCCCGAGGGCAGTATCCTCCTACGAGCAGTACTTC
TRBV5-1,20,TRBD2,.,TRBJ2-1,CASSRRWASGQPSSYNEQFF,TGCGCCAGCAGCCGCCGATGGGCTAGCGGGCAACCAAGCTCCTACAATGAGCAGTTCTTC
TRBV9,14,TRBD1,.,TRBJ2-2,CASGTGATTGELFF,TGTGCCAGCGGGACAGGGGCCACCACCGGGGAGCTGTTTTTT
TRBV6-6,16,TRBD1,once,TRBJ2-3,CASSLRTGRGTDTQYF,TGTGCCAGCAGTCTACGGACAGGCCGGGGCACAGATACGCAGTATTTT
TRBV6-6,17,TRBD1,.,TRBJ2-3,CASSGSGGASAADTQYF,TGTGCCAGCAGTGGATCAGGGGGCGCGTCTGCTGCAGATACGCAGTATTTT
TRBV18,14,.,.,TRBJ2-1,CASSPSSSYNEQFF,TGTGCCAGCTCACCATCTAGCTCCTACAATGAGCAGTTCTTC
TRBV4-2,15,TRBD1,.,TRBJ1-5,CASSQFRDRAQPQHF,TGTGCCAGCAGCCAGTTCCGGGACAGGGCTCAGCCCCAGCATTTT
TRBV21-1,17,.,.,TRBJ2-2,CASSTTSGRSRVGELFF,TGTGCCAGCAGCACGACTAGCGGGAGGAGTCGGGTCGGGGAGCTGTTTTTT
TRBV27,14,TRBD1,.,TRBJ2-1,CATAGTGSYNEQFF,TGTGCCACCGCCGGGACAGGGTCCTACAATGAGCAGTTCTTC
TRBV24-1,15,.,.,TRBJ2-4,CATSDSRGAKNIQYF,TGTGCCACCAGTGATAGTAGGGGAGCCAAAAACATTCAGTACTTC
TRBV7-2,13,.,once,TRBJ1-2,CASREGVFSGYTF,TGTGCCAGCAGGGAAGGGGTGTTCAGTGGCTACACCTTC
TRBV5-1,14,.,.,TRBJ2-4,CASSLDSPKNIQYF,TGCGCCAGCAGCTTGGACAGTCCAAAAAACATTCAGTACTTC
TRBV11-1,15,TRBD2,.,TRBJ2-2,CASSLGLANTGELFF,TGTGCCAGCAGCTTGGGACTAGCGAACACCGGGGAGCTGTTTTTT
TRBV18,14,.,.,TRBJ1-1,CASSLSDTNTEAFF,TGTGCCAGCTCTCTATCGGACACAAACACTGAAGCTTTCTTT
TRBV5-5,14,.,once,TRBJ2-7,CASSVSGSTYEQYF,TGTGCCAGCAGCGTGTCCGGGAGCACCTACGAGCAGTACTTC
TRBV19,15,TRBD2,.,TRBJ2-2,CASTPTSINTGELFF,TGTGCCAGTACCCCGACTAGCATAAACACCGGGGAGCTGTTTTTT
TRBV7-2,14,.,.,TRBJ2-3,CASSDPTSTDTQYF,TGTGCCAGCAGCGATCCGACTAGCACAGATACGCAGTATTTT
TRBV2,20,TRBD1,once,TRBJ2-6,CASSALGTAPSQTGANVLTF,TGTGCCAGCAGTGCCCTAGGGACAGCCCCATCTCAGACTGGGGCCAACGTCCTGACTTTC
TRBV5-1,14,TRBD2,.,TRBJ2-1,CASSLGGRVNEQFF,TGCGCCAGCAGCTTGGGCGGGAGGGTCAATGAGCAGTTCTTC
TRBV9,17,TRBD1,.,TRBJ2-5,CASSVAPGTGAPETQYF,TGTGCCAGCAGCGTAGCCCCAGGGACAGGGGCCCCGGAGACCCAGTACTTC
TRBV5-6,14,.,.,TRBJ2-3,CASSLVSHTDTQYF,TGTGCCAGCAGCTTGGTCAGTCACACAGATACGCAGTATTTT
TRBV7-2,15,TRBD1,.,TRBJ1-2,CASSPIGGGANGYTF,TGTGCCAGCAGCCCCATAGGAGGGGGCGCGAATGGCTACACCTTC
TRBV11-2,14,.,.,TRBJ2-7,CASSLVGNSYEQYF,TGTGCCAGCAGCTTAGTGGGCAACTCCTACGAGCAGTACTTC
TRBV7-2,16,.,.,TRBJ1-5,CASSLVSGQLFQPQHF,TGTGCCAGCAGCTTAGTAAGTGGACAGTTATTTCAGCCCCAGCATTTT
TRBV7-9,14,.,.,TRBJ1-1,CASSLVRDSSEAFF,TGTGCCAGCAGCTTAGTAAGGGACTCCTCTGAAGCTTTCTTT
TRBV21-1,21,.,.,TRBJ2-7,CASSKEVRGQGCSGREYEQYF,TGTGCCAGCAGCAAAGAAGTTCGGGGACAGGGTTGCAGCGGGAGGGAGTACGAGCAGTACTTC
TRBV29-1,15,TRBD1,.,TRBJ2-7,CSVEDRTGGGYEQYF,TGCAGCGTTGAAGATCGGACAGGGGGTGGGTACGAGCAGTACTTC
TRBV6-5,15,.,.,TRBJ2-7,CASSYALGASYEQYF,TGTGCCAGCAGTTACGCCTTGGGAGCCTCCTACGAGCAGTACTTC
TRBV5-5,15,.,.,TRBJ2-7,CASSPDMHPRDEQYF,TGTGCCAGCAGCCCAGACATGCACCCGAGGGACGAGCAGTACTTC
TRBV2,14,TRBD1,.,TRBJ1-4,CASSGDRGNEKLFF,TGTGCCAGCAGTGGGGACAGGGGTAATGAAAAACTGTTTTTT
TRBV5-1,16,TRBD1,.,TRBJ1-6,CASSKGDSSYNSPLHF,TGCGCCAGCAGCAAGGGGGACAGCTCCTATAATTCACCCCTCCACTTT